Listed below are T cell receptor beta chains from one sample, sequenced in a study of cytomegalovirus exposure and HLA in healthy donors. Some clones are missing from TCRdb's copy, which holds only in-frame ones; the method was immunoSEQ multiplex PCR. Of roughly 200,000 clones detected, around 78% appear once; the ten largest clones hold about 1.9%. Sequencing was performed on PBMCs. These receptors all come from a man in his thirties or forties in good health and CMV-seronegative. Both conserved end residues are part of each CDR3.

>TRBV6-1|TRBJ1-1
CASSEGVRQMNTEAFF
>TRBV27|TRBJ2-4
CASSPKTGIHGVAKNIQYF
>TRBV2|TRBJ1-1
CASSDALRGTEAFF
>TRBV10-1|TRBJ2-3
CASSESVGGTQYF
>TRBV29-1|TRBJ1-1
CSGRQRNTEAFF
>TRBV27|TRBJ2-1
CASSLTSGSAGEQFF
>TRBV30|TRBJ1-2
CAWSPEGYGYTF
>TRBV5-1|TRBJ1-1
CASRPRGQETEAFF
>TRBV5-1|TRBJ2-1
CASSGGTSGRYEQFF
>TRBV28|TRBJ1-2
CASSRPGTGEDDGYTF
>TRBV7-4|TRBJ2-7
CASSFRSGRTPYEQYF
>TRBV6-1|TRBJ1-2
CASSDFVGGNGYTF
>TRBV28|TRBJ1-2
CASSLMAASYGYTF
>TRBV4-2|TRBJ2-7
CASSQEGRSYEQYF
>TRBV5-1|TRBJ2-7
CASSAGVEQYF
>TRBV30|TRBJ1-4
CAWRWGGKLFF
>TRBV28|TRBJ1-6
CASSRYRGRNSPLHF
>TRBV4-1|TRBJ2-1
CASSQDLAGVLHEQFF
>TRBV4-1|TRBJ2-1
CASSLYHGDNEQFF
>TRBV5-1|TRBJ2-1
CASSLEGGGPNEQFF
>TRBV4-1|TRBJ2-3
CASSRPDRGWADTQYF
>TRBV5-5|TRBJ1-2
CASSLILGQGRNGYTF
>TRBV5-4|TRBJ2-5
CASSLGQGLAGSETQYF
>TRBV29-1|TRBJ2-7
CSVARGSYEQYF
>TRBV6-1|TRBJ2-7
CASKAGESHEQYF
>TRBV2|TRBJ1-5
CASRTGNQPQHF
>TRBV4-2|TRBJ2-2
CASVNSVKGSGELFF
>TRBV28|TRBJ2-5
CASSRTGTGGGETQYF
>TRBV5-6|NA
CASSLGLAGSHEQYF
>TRBV10-3|TRBJ1-5
CAISERTGGLVQPQHF
>TRBV19|TRBJ1-4
CASSDQRRDSQEPKLFF
>TRBV4-1|TRBJ2-3
CASSQDDRDFTDTQYF
>TRBV19|TRBJ2-1
CASSMSMEIGPHEQFF
>TRBV29-1|TRBJ1-2
CSVELGGKAGGYTF
>TRBV28|TRBJ2-7
CASSLSTGVRTNYEQYF
>TRBV5-6|TRBJ1-1
CASSHSGTPNSEAFF
>TRBV28|TRBJ1-1
CASSFLGGSTEAFF
>TRBV18|TRBJ1-1
CASSPLSGQGGNTEAFF
>TRBV5-6|TRBJ2-7
CASSLVLSSYEQYF
>TRBV5-6|TRBJ1-2
CASSLGQGKFFYGYTF
>TRBV5-4|TRBJ2-7
CASSSGGGTYEQYF